The 30 T cell receptor beta chains presented below share a single source sample, sequenced in a study of identical twins. One entry per CDR3 protein, called by TCRdb with MiXCR from the 5' RACE reads. The sample yields hundreds of thousands of distinct CDR3 sequences, 8% to 9% seen once. The same data also contributed to another study, on yellow fever vaccine responses in identical twins.

Sequences were obtained from PBMCs. These receptors were taken from a woman younger than 35 in good health.

A few counts support this clonotype. The chain recombines TRBV7-9 with TRBJ2-5, with 7 bases fitting TRBD2. J lost 6 bases, V lost 4 bases, and 8 bases had no gene match. The CDR3 runs to 14 residues. CDR1 is SEHNR and CDR2 is FQNEAQ in the germline V gene (reference sequence). The CDR3 sequence: CASSSIAGGKTQYF. CDR3 DNA sequence: TGTGCCAGCAGCTCGATAGCGGGTGGGAAGACCCAGTACTTC.

This clonotype was recorded a few times. This chain links TRBV4-3 with TRBJ2-2; D is possibly TRBD2 (5 bases). Germline loops: CDR1 LGHNA, CDR2 YSLEER. V gave up 0 bases and J gave up 0 bases, with 14 bases separating them. The length of the CDR3 is 18 residues. The CDR3 sequence is CASSQDSLTGSNTGELFF. CDR3 DNA sequence: TGCGCCAGCAGCCAAGATAGTTTGACGGGATCGAACACCGGGGAGCTGTTTTTT.

The chain carries TRBV2 and TRBJ2-1; D is ambiguous. V lost 6 bases, J lost 4 bases, and 16 bases lay in between. CDR3 length equals 15 residues. The germline gives CDR1 SNHLY, CDR2 FYNNEI. CDR3 residues: CASRPRAGNYNEQFF. The CDR3 DNA reads TGTGCCAGCAGACCCCGGGCAGGAAATTACAATGAGCAGTTCTTC.

In its sample, this clonotype was seen a few times. This chain links TRBV11-2 with TRBJ2-1; D ambiguous. Germline lookup yields CDR1 SGHAT and CDR2 FQNNGV. The V and J ends lost 5 bases and 2 bases respectively, with 13 bases between them. This CDR3 has 15 amino acids. CDR3 in amino acids: CASSPVWQAYNEQFF. The CDR3 bases are TGTGCCAGCAGCCCGGTGTGGCAAGCCTACAATGAGCAGTTCTTC.

The sample holds a few counts of this clonotype. The chain has TRBV28 and TRBJ2-5; D is possibly TRBD2 (6 bases). This CDR3 is 13 amino acids long. The ends were cut back, 7 bases at V and 0 bases at J, with 9 bases in the middle. Germline V gene lookup returns CDR1 MDHEN and CDR2 SYDVKM. The CDR3 sequence is CASNRRDQETQYF. In DNA, the CDR3 is TGTGCCAGCAATAGGAGGGACCAAGAGACCCAGTACTTC.

This clonotype appeared many times. The rearrangement uses TRBV6-1 and TRBJ2-3; 8 bases are a match to TRBD2. V lost 7 bases, J lost 2 bases, and 11 bases stayed unmatched. CDR1 MNHNS and CDR2 SASEGT come from the germline V gene. The CDR3 contains 16 residues. The CDR3 reads CASIQPPGGDTDTQYF. The CDR3 region has the DNA TGTGCCAGCATCCAACCCCCCGGGGGGGACACAGATACGCAGTATTTT.

This clonotype was recorded at least ten times. The J gene is TRBJ1-3, the V gene TRBV29-1; D not certain. The CDR3 extends over 12 amino acids. Trimming left V 5 bases short and J 2 bases short, with 7 bases between. CDR1 is SQVTM and CDR2 is ANQGSEA in the germline V gene. CDR3 nucleotide sequence: TGCAGCGTTCTAACGACTGGAAACACCATATATTTT. This sequence encodes CSVLTTGNTIYF.

This clonotype was detected many times. V and J are TRBV29-1 and TRBJ2-7; the D is unclear. CDR3 size: 14 residues. Germline-derived CDR1 and CDR2 are SQVTM and ANQGSEA. V was cut by 0 bases and J by 0 bases, with 9 bases left in between. The CDR3 loop reads CSVEDPNASYEQYF. The CDR3 coding sequence is TGCAGCGTTGAAGACCCAAATGCCTCCTACGAGCAGTACTTC.

This clonotype was found many times. This chain links TRBV7-9 with TRBJ2-3; no clear D. The CDR3 length is 16 residues. V dropped 5 bases and J dropped 2 bases, with 17 bases sitting between them. CDR1 and CDR2 (germline): SEHNR, FQNEAQ (reference sequence). Written as DNA, the CDR3 is TGTGCCAGCAGCACCCTTTTCCCGTCTGACACAGATACGCAGTATTTT. Its protein is CASSTLFPSDTDTQYF.

This clonotype was picked up many times. This chain connects TRBV6-1 to TRBJ2-7, with TRBD2 identical over 8 bases. After removal of 5 bases from V and 5 bases from J, the junction contained 11 bases not matched to a gene. Per the germline V gene, CDR1 is MNHNS and CDR2 is SASEGT. The CDR3 sequence is 15 residues long. CDR3 DNA sequence: TGTGCCAGCAGTCCGGCGGGACTAGGTCCCAACGAGCAGTACTTC. Protein: CASSPAGLGPNEQYF.

This clonotype was detected many times. This sequence joins TRBV20-1 and TRBJ2-7, with no clear D. Germline V gene data show CDR1 as DFQATT and CDR2 as SNEGSKA (reference sequence). The V end was cut by 5 bases, the J end by 0 bases, with 11 bases between. CDR3 length: 13 residues. The CDR3 loop reads CSAWGYSSYEQYF. The CDR3, as DNA: TGCAGTGCTTGGGGATACAGCTCCTACGAGCAGTACTTC.

This clonotype was observed a few times. The V call is TRBV24-1, the J call TRBJ2-1; D perhaps matches TRBD2 (5 bases). V dropped 1 base and J dropped 4 bases, with 13 bases sitting between them. Germline lookup yields CDR1 KGHDR and CDR2 SFDVKD. The CDR3 covers 16 residues. Written as DNA, the CDR3 is TGTGCCACCAGTGATTTTCAGTCACGCGGGTACAATGAGCAGTTCTTC. Protein sequence: CATSDFQSRGYNEQFF.

J is TRBJ2-2 and V is TRBV7-3, with D perhaps being TRBD1 or TRBD2 (5 bases each). CDR1 is SGHTA and CDR2 is FQGTGA in the germline V gene. Between the trimmed V and J ends, which lost 1 base and 8 bases, there was a span of 8 bases. This CDR3 is built from 13 residues. This chain's CDR3 is CASSLMGEGELFF. The CDR3 DNA sequence: TGTGCCAGCAGCTTAATGGGGGAAGGGGAGCTGTTTTTT.

This clonotype appeared a few times. The rearrangement joins TRBV28 to TRBJ2-1, with D perhaps TRBD1 or TRBD2 (6 bases each). V was pared by 8 bases and J by 3 bases, with 11 bases between. Germline V gives CDR1 MDHEN, CDR2 SYDVKM. The CDR3 contains 13 residues. CDR3 nucleotide sequence: TGTGCCAGCGGCAGGGGAGGCTACAATGAGCAGTTCTTC. This gives the protein CASGRGGYNEQFF.

This chain links TRBV5-1 with TRBJ2-7, with TRBD2 matching over 7 bases. The CDR3 length is 16 residues. V lost 0 bases to trimming and J lost 0 bases; unmatched junction nucleotides: 6. From germline, CDR1 is SGHRS and CDR2 YFSETQ. The CDR3 region is CASSLEWRGSSYEQYF. CDR3 coding DNA: TGCGCCAGCAGCTTGGAGTGGCGGGGGAGCTCCTACGAGCAGTACTTC.

This clonotype was observed a handful of times. For the CDR3, the DNA is TGTGCCAGCAGCCAAGATGGGAGCTCCTATAATTCACCCCTCCACTTT. It encodes CASSQDGSSYNSPLHF. The V and J genes are TRBV4-2 and TRBJ1-6; D remains unclear. This CDR3 is built from 16 residues. CDR1 is LGHNA, CDR2 YNFKEQ, per germline. Trimming pared 0 bases from V and 0 bases from J, leaving 6 bases between.

This clonotype was counted only a few times. The chain recombines TRBV24-1 with TRBJ2-1; 8 bases map to TRBD2. V lost 1 base to trimming and J lost 0 bases; unmatched junction nucleotides: 7. Germline loops: CDR1 KGHDR, CDR2 SFDVKD. CDR3 size: 18 residues. The CDR3 spells CATSDLGIGTSSYNEQFF. Here the CDR3 DNA reads TGTGCCACCAGTGATTTAGGAATAGGGACTAGCTCCTACAATGAGCAGTTCTTC.

This clonotype has a count of ten or more. The rearrangement joins TRBV29-1 to TRBJ1-2; D gene ambiguous. V lost 0 bases and J lost 4, with 6 bases in between. The CDR3 consists of 12 residues. Germline lookup yields CDR1 SQVTM and CDR2 ANQGSEA. The CDR3 here is CSVEEQFYGYTF. For the CDR3, the DNA is TGCAGCGTTGAAGAACAGTTCTATGGCTACACCTTC. Full variable domain (outside the CDR3, taken from reference TRBV29-1 and TRBJ1-2): SAVISQKPSRDICQRGTSLTIQCQVDSQVTMMFWYRQQPGQSLTLIATANQGSEATYESGFVIDKFPISRPNLTFSTLTVSNMSPEDSSIYLCSVEEQFYGYTFGSGTRLTVV.

This clonotype was observed a few times. The V and J genes are TRBV6-1 and TRBJ2-7, with TRBD1 identical over 9 bases. This CDR3 contains 14 residues. CDR1 and CDR2 (germline): MNHNS, SASEGT. Trimming took 2 bases from V and 6 from J; bases not matched to a gene: 5. The CDR3 bases are TGTGCCAGCAGTGAATGGGACAGGGCCCTCGAGCAGTACTTC. Protein: CASSEWDRALEQYF.

Concerning this clonotype itself: As the CDR3 is not closed by the conserved phenylalanine or tryptophan, this likely results from a read error. The V call is TRBV6-2 or TRBV6-3, the J call TRBJ2-6; 11 positions match TRBD2. CDR1 is MNHEY, CDR2 SVGEGT, per germline. J lost 2 bases, V lost 0 bases, and 9 bases had no gene match. The CDR3 spans 20 residues. CDR3 protein: CASSYSSGTSGRAGANVLTC. The DNA of the CDR3 is TGTGCCAGCAGTTACTCGAGTGGGACTAGCGGACGCGCTGGGGCCAACGTCCTGACTTGC.

This clonotype occurred many times. J is TRBJ2-3 and V is TRBV7-6; D is uncertain. V shed 1 base and J shed 6 bases, with 11 bases lying between them. This CDR3 spans 14 amino acids. The germline V gene has CDR1 SGHVS and CDR2 FNYEAQ. The CDR3 region is CASSLGTVGDTQYF. CDR3 in DNA: TGTGCCAGCAGCTTAGGGACGGTGGGGGATACGCAGTATTTT.

This clonotype was counted between two and nine times. The rearrangement uses TRBV24-1 and TRBJ2-2; D is perhaps TRBD1 or TRBD2 (5 bases each). V lost 7 bases, J lost 5 bases, and 19 bases lay in between. The germline V gene has CDR1 KGHDR and CDR2 SFDVKD. This CDR3 is built from 16 residues. The CDR3 coding sequence is TGTGCCACCAGCGAGGGGCGTGCAGGGTTAACCGGGGAGCTGTTTTTT. Its translation: CATSEGRAGLTGELFF.

This clonotype was found many times. This sequence joins TRBV18 and TRBJ2-1; 10 nucleotides match TRBD2. The CDR3 runs 15 residues. In germline, CDR1 is KGHSH, CDR2 LQKENI. The V and J ends lost 4 bases and 6 bases, in that order; junction bases with no gene match: 6. CDR3 sequence: CASSLGLAETNEQFF. The CDR3, as DNA: TGTGCCAGCTCACTCGGACTAGCGGAGACCAATGAGCAGTTCTTC.

This clonotype came up many times. V gene TRBV11-1 combines with J gene TRBJ2-1; the D gene is possibly TRBD2 (5 bases). The V end was cut by 5 bases, the J end by 0 bases, with 26 bases between. The V gene's germline CDR1 is SGHAT and CDR2 FQDESV (reference sequence). The CDR3 runs to 20 residues. CDR3 amino acids: CASSQLSISGYTSSYNEQFF. DNA of the CDR3: TGTGCCAGCAGCCAACTATCAATTTCGGGGTATACGAGCTCCTACAATGAGCAGTTCTTC.

The chain employs TRBV12-3 or TRBV12-4 and TRBJ2-4; 8 nucleotides line up with TRBD2. The ends lost 1 base at V and 6 bases at J; junction bases unmatched: 5. This CDR3 has 15 residues. The CDR3 reads CASSLGVAGGNIQYF. The CDR3 DNA is TGTGCCAGCAGTTTAGGGGTGGCGGGGGGAAACATTCAGTACTTC.

This clonotype was found many times. Compared with germline, one end of the junction differs, possibly owing to a read error. The chain combines TRBV5-1 with TRBJ1-4; no firm D call. Germline CDR1 SGHRS, CDR2 YFSETQ. The CDR3 is made up of 14 amino acids. This CDR3 is CASSLEGTNEKLFF. CDR3 DNA sequence: TGTGCCAGCAGCTTGGAGGGAACTAATGAAAAACTGTTTTTT.

This clonotype occurred a few times. CDR3 sequence: CASSSGRAEYGYTF. The CDR3 DNA is TGTGCCAGCAGTTCAGGGCGGGCGGAGTATGGCTACACCTTC. The chain has TRBV28 and TRBJ1-2, with D possibly TRBD1 on 5 matching bases. Germline V gives CDR1 MDHEN, CDR2 SYDVKM. V was clipped by 4 bases and J by 5 bases, with 14 bases between them. CDR3 size: 14 residues.

This clonotype was seen many times. The chain has TRBV4-3 and TRBJ2-5; TRBD2 is a possible D gene (5 bases). The CDR3 covers 15 residues. Germline lookup yields CDR1 LGHNA and CDR2 YSLEER. V lost 0 bases to trimming and J lost 2 bases, with 10 bases between them. In DNA, the CDR3 is TGCGCCAGCAGCCAAGAGGCTAGCCAACAAGAGACCCAGTACTTC. This gives the protein CASSQEASQQETQYF.

This clonotype was detected many times. This chain links TRBV24-1 with TRBJ2-3; no definite D call. CDR1 and CDR2 from the germline V gene are KGHDR and SFDVKD. V lost 3 bases and J lost 6, with 15 bases in between. The CDR3 is made up of 15 amino acids. CDR3 bases: TGTGCCACCAGTGATCCTATAGGGATCATGGATACGCAGTATTTT. Amino acid sequence: CATSDPIGIMDTQYF.

This clonotype appeared a few times. The chain recombines TRBV25-1 with TRBJ2-6; 11 nucleotides agree with TRBD1. The CDR3 contains 16 residues. Germline V gene lookup returns CDR1 MGHDK and CDR2 SYGVNS. The V and J ends lost 6 bases and 1 base, in that order; junction bases with no gene match: 2. CDR3 coding DNA: TGTGCCAGCAGGGGACAGGGGGTTTCTGGGGCCAACGTCCTGACTTTC. It translates to CASRGQGVSGANVLTF.